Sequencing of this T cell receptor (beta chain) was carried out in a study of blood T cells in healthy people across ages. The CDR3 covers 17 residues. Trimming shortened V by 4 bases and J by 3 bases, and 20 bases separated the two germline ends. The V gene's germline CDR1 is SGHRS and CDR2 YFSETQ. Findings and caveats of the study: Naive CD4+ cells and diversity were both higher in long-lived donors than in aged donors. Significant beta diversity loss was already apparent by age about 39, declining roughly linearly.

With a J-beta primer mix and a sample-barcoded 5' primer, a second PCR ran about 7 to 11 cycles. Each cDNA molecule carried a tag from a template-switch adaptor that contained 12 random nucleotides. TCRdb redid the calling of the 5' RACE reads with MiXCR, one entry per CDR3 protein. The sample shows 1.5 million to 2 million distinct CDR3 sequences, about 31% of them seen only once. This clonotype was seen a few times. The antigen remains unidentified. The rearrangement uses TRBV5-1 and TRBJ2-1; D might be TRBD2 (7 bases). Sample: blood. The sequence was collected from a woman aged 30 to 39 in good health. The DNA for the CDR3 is TGCGCCAGCAGCGGGGGCTCGGGGGGAGGCCACTACAATGAGCAGTTCTTC. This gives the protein CASSGGSGGGHYNEQFF. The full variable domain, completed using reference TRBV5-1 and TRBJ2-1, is KAGVTQTPRYLIKTRGQQVTLSCSPISGHRSVSWYQQTPGQGLQFLFEYFSETQRNKGNFPGRFSGRQFSNSRSEMNVSTLELGDSALYLCASSGGSGGGHYNEQFFGPGTRLTVL.